Sequencing of this T cell receptor (beta chain) was carried out in a study of radiotherapy plus CTLA-4 blockade in lung cancer. About the study: Among enrolled patients, over 15% responded and approximately 33% achieved disease control.

Clones were read by immunoSEQ multiplex PCR, and TCRdb kept only the in-frame ones, dropping some. The sample shows about 97,000 clones, around 74% of them seen only once. Trimming took 2 bases from V and 2 from J, leaving 17 bases between them. The germline V gene has CDR1 SGHDT and CDR2 YYEEEE. This CDR3 region has 17 residues. The clonotype comes from a human donor with non-small cell lung cancer who had a partial response to radiotherapy plus ipilimumab. Some clones in this sample may be carry-over from other donors' samples. Sequencing used peripheral blood, obtained from a patient treated with radiotherapy plus ipilimumab. The chain links TRBV5-6 to TRBJ2-1; tentatively, D is TRBD1 (5 bases). Here the CDR3 reads CASSLMLARATYNEQFF. The DNA of the CDR3 is TGTGCCAGCAGCTTAATGTTGGCCAGGGCTACCTACAATGAGCAGTTCTTC.